This is a list of T cell receptor beta chains from one sample in a study of cytomegalovirus exposure and HLA in healthy donors. Sequenced by immunoSEQ multiplex PCR; TCRdb stores in-frame clones only, minus some. The sample records 250,000 to 350,000 clones, 88% being singletons. The specimen was PBMCs. The source of these receptors is a man aged 25-45 years in good health and CMV-seronegative. The CDR3 runs from the conserved cysteine through the conserved F or W. D genes are given only for firm matches. Clone sizes are given selectively: once, few, many, or a class where the clone is expanded.

clone size,V gene,D gene,J gene,CDR3 protein,CDR3 DNA
.,TRBV5-1,.,TRBJ1-5,CASSLGGINQPQHF,TGCGCCAGCAGCTTGGGAGGGATCAATCAGCCCCAGCATTTT
once,TRBV19,TRBD1,TRBJ2-5,CATDTGTEETQYF,TGTGCCACCGACACCGGGACAGAAGAGACCCAGTACTTC
.,TRBV6-5,.,TRBJ1-2,CASRAVYGYTF,TGTGCCAGCAGGGCCGTGTATGGCTACACCTTC
.,TRBV30,.,TRBJ1-5,CAWSLDTSNQPQHF,TGTGCCTGGAGTTTGGACACCAGCAATCAGCCCCAGCATTTT
.,TRBV19,TRBD1,TRBJ2-3,CASSKQGKTQYF,TGTGCCAGTAGCAAACAGGGGAAAACGCAGTATTTT
.,TRBV6-5,.,TRBJ1-4,CASSRTGNEKLFF,TGTGCCAGCAGCCGCACGGGTAATGAAAAACTGTTTTTT
.,TRBV7-2,.,TRBJ2-5,CASSLAEVVTQYF,TGTGCCAGCAGCTTAGCCGAAGTAGTGACCCAGTACTTC
.,TRBV5-6,TRBD1,TRBJ1-2,CASSADRGLGYTF,TGTGCCAGCAGCGCGGACAGGGGGCTTGGCTACACCTTC
.,TRBV2,TRBD1,TRBJ1-2,CASIQGVSYGYTF,TGTGCCAGCATACAGGGGGTTAGCTATGGCTACACCTTC
.,TRBV19,.,TRBJ2-2,CASSIYRAYSNTGELFF,TGTGCCAGTAGTATATACAGGGCCTACTCGAACACCGGGGAGCTGTTTTTT
.,TRBV7-9,TRBD1,TRBJ2-7,CASSSLGTALQFSYEQYF,TGTGCCAGCAGCTCCCTCGGGACAGCGCTTCAATTCTCCTACGAGCAGTACTTC
.,TRBV30,.,TRBJ2-2,CAWSVRGGGELFF,TGTGCCTGGAGTGTACGGGGTGGCGGGGAGCTGTTTTTT
.,TRBV27,TRBD1,TRBJ1-1,CASSLWGRGATEAFF,TGTGCCAGCAGTTTATGGGGCAGGGGGGCCACTGAAGCTTTCTTT
.,TRBV5-1,.,TRBJ1-1,CASSSTGNTEAFF,TGCGCCAGCAGTTCGACAGGGAACACTGAAGCTTTCTTT
.,TRBV6-1,TRBD2,TRBJ2-3,CASSEGGRSGGFTDTQYF,TGTGCCAGCAGTGAAGGCGGAAGAAGCGGGGGGTTCACAGATACGCAGTATTTT
once,TRBV5-1,TRBD2,TRBJ2-3,CASSPGLAAALDTQYF,TGCGCCAGCAGCCCGGGACTAGCGGCGGCATTAGATACGCAGTATTTT
.,TRBV19,TRBD1,TRBJ1-5,CASRIGQGNQPQHF,TGTGCCAGTAGAATTGGACAGGGGAACCAGCCCCAGCATTTT
.,TRBV2,.,TRBJ2-7,CASGQVSAYEQYF,TGTGCCAGTGGGCAGGTCTCCGCCTACGAGCAGTACTTC
.,TRBV5-5,.,TRBJ2-7,CASRRGRELGYEQYF,TGTGCCAGCAGGCGTGGGCGTGAATTAGGATACGAGCAGTACTTC
many,TRBV6-1,TRBD2,TRBJ2-5,CASSEQSGGPETQYF,TGTGCCAGCAGTGAGCAGTCGGGGGGGCCTGAGACCCAGTACTTC
.,TRBV5-1,.,TRBJ1-1,CASSLEVGPAGTEAFF,TGCGCCAGCAGCTTGGAGGTGGGACCTGCGGGGACTGAAGCTTTCTTT
.,TRBV19,.,TRBJ1-5,CASTYNQPQHF,TGTGCCAGTACTTACAATCAGCCCCAGCATTTT
.,TRBV4-2,TRBD2,TRBJ2-7,CASSQVASGGSHEQYF,TGTGCCAGCAGCCAAGTCGCCAGCGGGGGGTCCCACGAGCAGTACTTC
.,TRBV28,TRBD1,TRBJ1-2,CASSLRDRGFNYGYTF,TGTGCCAGCAGTCTCCGTGACAGGGGGTTTAACTATGGCTACACCTTC
.,TRBV29-1,.,TRBJ2-1,CSVEDLAGANQFF,TGCAGCGTTGAAGATCTTGCTGGGGCAAACCAGTTCTTC
once,TRBV29-1,TRBD1,TRBJ2-7,CSVDEGTGVDEQYF,TGCAGCGTTGATGAGGGGACAGGGGTGGACGAGCAGTACTTC
.,TRBV14,TRBD1,TRBJ1-2,CASSRGQGINYGYTF,TGTGCCAGCAGCCGGGGACAGGGGATTAACTATGGCTACACCTTC
.,TRBV5-5,.,TRBJ2-5,CASSLSGGLETQYF,TGTGCCAGCAGCTTGTCCGGGGGACTGGAGACCCAGTACTTC
.,TRBV10-3,TRBD2,TRBJ2-3,CAISESPRSGGRTDTQYF,TGTGCCATCAGTGAGTCCCCGAGGAGCGGGGGAAGAACAGATACGCAGTATTTT
.,TRBV15,TRBD1,TRBJ1-4,CATSGWTGVKLFF,TGTGCCACCAGCGGCTGGACAGGAGTAAAACTGTTTTTT
.,TRBV11-2,TRBD1,TRBJ1-5,CASSLNRGQPQHF,TGTGCCAGCAGCTTAAACAGGGGGCAGCCCCAGCATTTT
.,TRBV19,TRBD1,TRBJ1-4,CASQGQPLLGNEKLFF,TGTGCCAGCCAGGGACAGCCCCTACTTGGGAATGAAAAACTGTTTTTT
.,TRBV30,.,TRBJ2-5,CAWSIPRVETQYF,TGTGCCTGGAGTATCCCTCGCGTAGAGACCCAGTACTTC
few,TRBV5-1,TRBD1,TRBJ1-2,CASSFVSGGGYTF,TGCGCCAGCAGCTTTGTCTCAGGGGGAGGCTACACCTTC
.,TRBV6-5,TRBD1,TRBJ1-3,CASSYDRASGNTIYF,TGTGCCAGCAGTTACGACAGGGCGTCTGGAAACACCATATATTTT
.,TRBV15,.,TRBJ1-2,CATSREAGVSSYGYTF,TGTGCCACCAGCAGAGAGGCGGGCGTAAGTAGCTATGGCTACACCTTC
.,TRBV5-1,.,TRBJ2-7,CASRPRDTYPYEQYF,TGCGCCAGCAGACCCCGGGACACCTATCCCTACGAGCAGTACTTC
once,TRBV6-5,TRBD1,TRBJ1-1,CASSYPRRTGGTEAFF,TGTGCCAGCAGTTATCCGCGACGGACAGGGGGCACTGAAGCTTTCTTT
.,TRBV6-5,.,TRBJ1-6,CASSYSGGGDNSPLHF,TGTGCCAGCAGTTACTCGGGGGGAGGTGATAATTCACCCCTCCACTTT
.,TRBV7-2,TRBD1,TRBJ2-6,CASSTQGAGANVLTF,TGTGCCAGCAGCACCCAGGGGGCTGGGGCCAACGTCCTGACTTTC
.,TRBV6-1,.,TRBJ1-5,CASTSPQTNQPQHF,TGTGCCAGCACTAGCCCTCAAACAAATCAGCCCCAGCATTTT
.,TRBV6-5,.,TRBJ1-2,CASSSRGVGGYGYTF,TGTGCCAGCAGTTCTCGCGGGGTAGGAGGCTATGGCTACACCTTC
.,TRBV13,.,TRBJ2-3,CASSLIHGQGRGPDTQYF,TGTGCCAGCAGCTTAATCCATGGGCAGGGAAGGGGCCCAGATACGCAGTATTTT
once,TRBV27,TRBD2,TRBJ2-3,CASSPKRGAKDTQYF,TGTGCCAGCAGTCCAAAGCGGGGGGCAAAAGATACGCAGTATTTT